The clone carrying this T cell receptor (beta chain) has a count of ten or more. The antigen is not known. Looked up from germline, CDR1 is SGHRS and CDR2 is YFSETQ. This CDR3 comprises 14 residues. The V end was cut by 0 bases, the J end by 2 bases, with 8 bases between. This entry belongs to a study of CD8 T cells in ankylosing spondylitis. Findings and limits, study-wide: Reports say disease-linked clones showed up significantly more in matched ankylosing spondylitis synovial fluid.

One entry per CDR3 protein, called by TCRdb with MiXCR from the 5' RACE reads. The data show approximately 220,000 distinct CDR3 sequences, more than 9% seen once. J is TRBJ1-2 and V is TRBV5-1; D is unresolved. The receptor comes from a male donor with ankylosing spondylitis or in good health (not recorded which). Sample: blood, either unsorted or a sorted T cell fraction (not recorded which). The CDR3 spells CASSLAPENYGYTF. CDR3 bases: TGCGCCAGCAGCTTGGCACCAGAAAACTATGGCTACACCTTC.